The sample holds a few counts of the clone carrying this T cell receptor beta chain. The antigen is not known. This record comes from a study of T cells after yellow fever vaccination. Study-level background: Preparation used SMART-Seq v4 Ultra Low Input for the low-cell-number fractions.

Germline lookup yields CDR1 SGHAT and CDR2 FQNNGV. V dropped 4 bases and J dropped 2 bases, with 12 bases sitting between them. There are 15 residues in the CDR3. Findings of the study overall: There was a possibility that FACS-sorted repertoires contained abundant clonotypes contaminating from the bulk population. When the response was secondary, it was weaker but reached its peak faster, day 5 versus 15. A large majority of primary-vaccination clones showed up again after the booster (approximately 96% CD4, roughly 91% CD8).

One entry per CDR3 protein results from TCRdb running MiXCR on the 5' RACE reads. In the table there are about 500,000 distinct CDR3 sequences, about 15% of which are singletons. The sequence derives from a man aged 18-30 years who received the YFV17D yellow fever vaccine. J is TRBJ2-1 and V is TRBV11-2; tentatively, D is TRBD1 or TRBD2 (5 bases each). The source material was PBMCs, sampled less than 6 days after the first yellow fever vaccination. DNA for the CDR3: TGTGCCAGCAGCTCCGAGGGGAGCGCCTACAATGAGCAGTTCTTC. Protein product: CASSSEGSAYNEQFF. Full variable domain (missing parts from reference TRBV11-2 and TRBJ2-1): EAGVAQSPRYKIIEKRQSVAFWCNPISGHATLYWYQQILGQGPKLLIQFQNNGVVDDSQLPKDRFSAERLKGVDSTLKIQPAKLEDSAVYLCASSSEGSAYNEQFFGPGTRLTVL.